This TCR beta chain was sequenced during a study of T cells expressing NK-cell markers. Study-wide background: It was from sorted CD3+CD56+NKG2C+, CD3+CD56+NKG2C- and CD3+CD56-NKG2C+ T cells that TCR beta repertoires came. Seven donors tested HCMV-seropositive and one tested seronegative among the eight sequenced. Study results and caveats: In about 6 donors, dominant CD3+CD56+NKG2C+ clones formed roughly 1.0-7.5% of CD8+ cells.

To note about this clonotype: The antigen is unknown.

Germline CDR1 is MDHEN and CDR2 is SYDVKM. The CDR3 is 15 residues long. TCRdb re-analyzed the 5' RACE reads; it lists each CDR3 protein once, without DNA. Its table lists 400,000 to 550,000 distinct CDR3 sequences. This clonotype was obtained from a woman aged 18 to 75 in good health. The chain couples TRBV28 to TRBJ2-1; the D call of TRBD2 rests on TCRdb alone, since no DNA is present to check it. Sequenced material: blood T cells: a sorted CD56 or NKG2C T cell subset, CD4+ or CD8+ T cells, or bulk PBMC T cells (not recorded which). CDR3 in amino acids: CASRLLAGGYNEQFF.